The sequence of this TCR beta chain was determined in a study of graft-versus-host responses after intestinal transplantation. Study at large: Recipients were given multivisceral, liver-intestinal, or isolated intestinal transplants.

Whole-study results and caveats: GvH clones turned up in recipient marrow; some had shown up first in ileum or blood.

On this clone itself: The antigen remains undetermined.

Germline-derived CDR1 and CDR2 are SNHLY and FYNNEI. V shed 4 bases and J shed 0 bases, with 13 bases lying between them. The CDR3 extends over 16 amino acids. Libraries were prepared by immunoSEQ multiplex PCR; TCRdb keeps only in-frame clonotypes and omits some of them. Among 21,000 or so clones, 92% were seen once, and the ten largest hold about 40%. This specimen was PBMCs, taken about 260 days after intestinal transplant. The rearrangement uses TRBV2 and TRBJ1-5, with D uncertain. This sequence originates from a human patient who received an intestinal transplant, so some T cells may come from the graft donor. The chain's CDR3 is CASSGVWENSNQPQHF. In DNA, the CDR3 is TGTGCCAGCAGTGGAGTGTGGGAGAATAGCAATCAGCCCCAGCATTTT.